The present entry profiles one TCR beta chain with its context. Its specificity is not known. Stated time point: patch test 2, 6 weeks after DPC sensitization. Stated treatment: therapeutic diphenylcyclopropenone sensitization with weekly scalp DPC. The CDR3 runs to 13 residues. Germline CDR1 is ENHRY and CDR2 is SYGVKD. Trimming removed 0 bases from V and 6 bases from J, with 8 bases in between. This entry is derived from a study of human T cells and chemical hapten exposure. Each CDR3 protein is one row after TCRdb ran MiXCR on the RACE reads. This table holds some 44,000 distinct CDR3 sequences, 8% to 9% found once. Overall study findings and caveats: Sensitizing to DPC left TCRs with a frequency above 1 in 1000 unaltered.

The clonotype originates from a woman aged 40-49 years with alopecia areata. Some clones in this sample may be carry-over from other donors' samples. The sequencing here drew on whole blood, taken in connection with sensitization to the hapten diphenylcyclopropenone (DPC). The chain combines TRBV10-3 with TRBJ1-1; a possible D gene is TRBD1 (5 bases). The CDR3 here is CAISESGVPEAFF. In nucleotides, the CDR3 is TGTGCCATCAGTGAGTCGGGGGTCCCTGAAGCTTTCTTT.